One sample yielded the 2 T cell receptor beta chains listed below, sequenced in a study of patients and donors after allogeneic stem cell transplantation. TCRdb reprocessed the RT-PCR reads with MiXCR, giving one entry per CDR3 protein. The sample shows 390,000 or so distinct CDR3 sequences, 16% of them seen only once. Sequenced sample: blood, either unsorted or a sorted T cell fraction (not recorded which). The receptors here all came from a human donor who was either an allogeneic HSCT recipient or a stem cell or donor lymphocyte infusion donor (not recorded which). It is not recorded whose cells these are; they may come from a transplant donor.

This clonotype was detected only once. The genes are TRBV5-1 and TRBJ2-2; no reliable D call. The CDR3 has 15 residues. The ends were cut back, 0 bases at V and 1 base at J, with 7 bases in the middle. Germline CDR1 reads SGHRS; CDR2 reads YFSETQ. CDR3 sequence (DNA): TGCGCCAGCAGCTTGGGACAAAAGAACACCGGGGAGCTGTTTTTT. Its protein is CASSLGQKNTGELFF.

This clonotype was seen a few times. V gene TRBV12-3 or TRBV12-4 combines with J gene TRBJ1-6, with D unresolved. V gave up 5 bases and J gave up 1 base, with 15 bases separating them. The CDR3 totals 17 residues. The CDR3 bases are TGTGCCAGCAGTCCCTCGTGGTCCCGGTCCTATAATTCACCCCTCCACTTT. It encodes CASSPSWSRSYNSPLHF.